The 20 T cell receptor beta chains given below trace back to one sample, sequenced in a study of T cells in Graves' hyperthyroidism and ophthalmopathy. From RNA transcripts, TCR beta CDR3 regions were amplified. The HTBI primer set served for first-round RT-PCR of the TCR CDR3. In TCRdb, the multiplex PCR reads were re-called with MiXCR into one record per CDR3 protein. The sample has approximately 640,000 distinct CDR3 sequences, about 18% seen once. Material: blood. Receptors originate from a man over 45 with Graves' hyperthyroidism.

CDR3 bases: TGTGCCACCAGTGAGCCGAGCGGGGAGTACAATGAGCAGTTCTTC. This codes for CATSEPSGEYNEQFF. This sequence joins TRBV24-1 and TRBJ2-1; TRBD2 matches 7 bases. Germline values: CDR1 KGHDR, CDR2 SFDVKD. The CDR3 length is 15 residues. Trimming removed 4 bases from V and 4 bases from J; junction bases left unmatched: 6.

This clonotype came up a few times. The V call is TRBV2, the J call TRBJ2-7; D is uncertain. This CDR3 has 10 amino acids. The V and J ends lost 5 bases and 7 bases respectively, with 6 bases between them. The germline V gene has CDR1 SNHLY and CDR2 FYNNEI. This chain's CDR3 is CASSHLEQYF. CDR3 nucleotides: TGTGCCAGCAGTCACCTAGAGCAGTACTTC.

This chain links TRBV6-1 with TRBJ1-3, with a possible D match to TRBD1 (5 bases). V lost 4 bases and J lost 0, with 7 bases in between. The CDR3 covers 14 residues. Per germline, CDR1 MNHNS and CDR2 SASEGT. The CDR3, as DNA: TGTGCCAGCAGTGCGGGGACCTCTGGAAACACCATATATTTT. Translating gives CASSAGTSGNTIYF.

This clonotype was counted many times. The J gene is TRBJ1-6, the V gene TRBV6-5; D call uncertain. Germline V gives CDR1 MNHEY, CDR2 SVGAGI. V was cut by 2 bases and J by 7 bases, with 12 bases left in between. This CDR3 is built from 15 residues. CDR3 amino acids: CASSYGRSKNSPLHF. For the CDR3, the DNA is TGTGCCAGCAGTTACGGGCGGAGTAAAAATTCACCCCTCCACTTT.

The genes are TRBV7-9 and TRBJ2-5, with D possibly matching TRBD1 (6 bases). Per germline, CDR1 SEHNR and CDR2 FQNEAQ (reference sequence). V lost 4 bases and J lost 3, with 12 bases in between. CDR3 size: 14 residues. This CDR3 reads CASSSPRGKETQYF. As DNA, the CDR3 is TGTGCCAGCAGCTCGCCCAGGGGAAAAGAGACCCAGTACTTC.

The chain links TRBV5-1 to TRBJ1-2, with 8 bases aligning to TRBD1. The length of the CDR3 is 14 residues. Germline CDR1 is SGHRS and CDR2 is YFSETQ. Losses at the gene ends were 6 bases for V and 0 bases for J; bases not matched to a gene: 4. CDR3 coding DNA: TGCGCCAGCACGACAGGGGCATCTAACTATGGCTACACCTTC. Translation: CASTTGASNYGYTF.

In its sample, this clonotype was seen many times. The chain links TRBV28 to TRBJ1-1; 12 bases are shared with TRBD1. The CDR3 loop spans 17 amino acids. V was pared by 6 bases and J by 4 bases, with 12 bases of the junction left unmatched. The germline V gene encodes CDR1 MDHEN and CDR2 SYDVKM. The CDR3: CASSTAGTGGRSTEAFF. In nucleotides, the CDR3 is TGTGCCAGCAGCACCGCCGGGACAGGGGGCCGGAGCACTGAAGCTTTCTTT.

The CDR3 loop is CSARDPSRPYEQYF. The CDR3 bases are TGCAGTGCTAGAGATCCCAGCAGACCCTACGAGCAGTACTTC. The genes are TRBV20-1 and TRBJ2-7; the D is unclear. V was shortened by 0 bases and J by 2 bases, with 11 bases between the two germline ends. Germline values: CDR1 DFQATT, CDR2 SNEGSKA (reference sequence). The CDR3 runs 14 residues.

The V and J genes are TRBV6-2 or TRBV6-3 and TRBJ1-2; D gene ambiguous. The germline V gene has CDR1 MNHEY and CDR2 SVGEGT. V lost 2 bases to trimming and J lost 8 bases, with 21 bases between them. The CDR3 length is 16 residues. The CDR3 loop reads CASSYDPVAAFGGYTF. In DNA, the CDR3 is TGTGCCAGCAGTTACGACCCGGTGGCGGCGTTCGGGGGCTACACCTTC.

The genes are TRBV19 and TRBJ2-5, with 8 nucleotides matching TRBD1. The CDR3 length is 13 residues. Germline loops: CDR1 LNHDA, CDR2 SQIVND (reference sequence). V lost 6 bases to trimming and J lost 4 bases; unmatched junction nucleotides: 4. The CDR3 DNA is TGTGCCAGTAGACCGACAGGGGTAGAGACCCAGTACTTC. Its protein product is CASRPTGVETQYF.

The V call is TRBV5-1, the J call TRBJ1-1; D is possibly TRBD1 (6 bases). With 3 bases removed from V and 6 bases from J, the gap between germline ends came to 12 bases. The CDR3 covers 13 residues. Germline CDR1 and CDR2: SGHRS and YFSETQ. CDR3 coding DNA: TGCGCCAGCAGCTATACAGGGAGCCCTGAAGCTTTCTTT. Amino acid sequence: CASSYTGSPEAFF.

At least ten counts were recorded for this clonotype. The chain employs TRBV11-3 and TRBJ2-3; D uncertain. CDR3 size: 16 residues. The V and J ends lost 0 bases and 4 bases respectively, with 14 bases between them. The germline gives CDR1 SGHNT, CDR2 YENEEA. The CDR3 nucleotides are TGTGCCAGCAGCTTAGAGGGGTCCCTTGGCGCAGATACGCAGTATTTT. Amino acid sequence: CASSLEGSLGADTQYF.

This clonotype was seen a few times. This chain joins TRBV27 and TRBJ2-2; 10 bases line up with TRBD2. Trimming took 2 bases from V and 3 from J; bases not matched to a gene: 3. The CDR3 consists of 16 residues. Germline V gene lookup returns CDR1 MNHEY and CDR2 SMNVEV (reference sequence). The chain's CDR3 is CASSLGLADYTGELFF. Here the CDR3 DNA reads TGTGCCAGCAGTTTAGGACTAGCGGATTACACCGGGGAGCTGTTTTTT.

The chain has TRBV3-1 and TRBJ1-6; D possibly corresponds to TRBD1 (5 bases). CDR1 and CDR2 (germline): LGHDT, YNNKEL (reference sequence). The CDR3 length is 13 residues. Trimming removed 6 bases at V and 13 bases at J, with 16 bases between. CDR3 loop: CASSQTETGPLHF. The DNA of the CDR3 is TGTGCCAGCAGTCAGACAGAAACGGGGCCCCTCCACTTT. The variable domain in full, with the rest retrieved from reference TRBV3-1 and TRBJ1-6, is DTAVSQTPKYLVTQMGNDKSIKCEQNLGHDTMYWYKQDSKKFLKIMFSYNNKELIINETVPNRFSPKSPDKAHLNLHINSLELGDSAVYFCASSQTETGPLHFGNGTRLTVT.

The chain is built from TRBV24-1 and TRBJ2-3; the D gene could be TRBD1 or TRBD2 (5 bases each). Germline CDR1 reads KGHDR; CDR2 reads SFDVKD. The CDR3 runs 16 residues. V was clipped by 4 bases and J by 0 bases, with 13 bases between them. The chain's CDR3 is CATSDPTAASTDTQYF. The CDR3 DNA follows: TGTGCCACCAGTGACCCGACAGCGGCTAGCACAGATACGCAGTATTTT.

This clonotype was observed at least ten times. This chain uses TRBV28 with TRBJ2-1, with 7 bases lining up with TRBD1. Germline trimming cut 7 bases from V and 8 bases from J; bases unmatched to any gene: 14. Germline CDR1 MDHEN, CDR2 SYDVKM. The CDR3 is made up of 15 amino acids. CDR3 amino acids: CASTVGLQGVDEQFF. CDR3 in DNA: TGTGCCAGCACGGTCGGATTGCAGGGGGTGGATGAGCAGTTCTTC.

In its sample, this clonotype was seen many times. The chain combines TRBV2 with TRBJ2-5; D unclear. This CDR3 is built from 14 residues. V shed 5 bases and J shed 0 bases, with 10 bases lying between them. Germline CDR1 reads SNHLY; CDR2 reads FYNNEI. The CDR3 sequence: CASSSSRNQETQYF. Written as DNA, the CDR3 is TGTGCCAGCAGTTCCTCCAGGAACCAAGAGACCCAGTACTTC.

This clonotype was detected only once. The V call is TRBV3-1, the J call TRBJ1-3, with D hard to call. Deletions cut 5 bases from V and 0 bases from J, with 11 bases between. Per germline, CDR1 LGHDT and CDR2 YNNKEL (reference sequence). The CDR3 consists of 15 residues. The CDR3: CASSARSSSGNTIYF. CDR3 DNA sequence: TGTGCCAGCAGCGCCCGTTCGAGCTCTGGAAACACCATATATTTT.

This clonotype was seen many times. This sequence joins TRBV3-1 and TRBJ2-1; 9 bases agree with TRBD2. The CDR3 length is 13 residues. The germline gives CDR1 LGHDT, CDR2 YNNKEL (reference sequence). The V and J ends lost 4 bases and 7 bases, in that order; junction bases with no gene match: 2. CDR3 region: CASSLAGENEQFF. The CDR3 region has the DNA TGTGCCAGCAGCCTAGCGGGAGAGAATGAGCAGTTCTTC.

This clonotype was recorded a few times. The chain joins TRBV27 to TRBJ2-6; D may be TRBD1 or TRBD2 (5 bases each). The CDR3 runs 17 residues. Germline V CDR1 and CDR2: MNHEY, SMNVEV (reference sequence). The V gene lost 4 bases and the J gene lost 0 bases, with 13 bases spanning the gap. The CDR3 DNA reads TGTGCCAGCAGTTCCCCCGGGGACGGCTCTGGGGCCAACGTCCTGACTTTC. Translation gives CASSSPGDGSGANVLTF.